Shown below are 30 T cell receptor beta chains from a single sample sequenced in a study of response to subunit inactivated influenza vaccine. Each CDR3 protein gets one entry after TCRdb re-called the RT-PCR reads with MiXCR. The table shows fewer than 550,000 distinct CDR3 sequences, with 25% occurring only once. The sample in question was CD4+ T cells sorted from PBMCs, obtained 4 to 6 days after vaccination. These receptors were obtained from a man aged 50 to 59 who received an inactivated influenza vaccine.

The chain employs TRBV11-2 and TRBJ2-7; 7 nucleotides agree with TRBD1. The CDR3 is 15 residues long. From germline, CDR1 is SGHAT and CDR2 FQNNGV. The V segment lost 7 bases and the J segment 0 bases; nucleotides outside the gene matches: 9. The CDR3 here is CASTGWGQSSYEQYF. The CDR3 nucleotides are TGTGCCAGCACGGGATGGGGACAGAGCTCCTACGAGCAGTACTTC.

Here the CDR3 reads CATNLEGSYNEQFF. CDR3 nucleotides: TGTGCCACGAACCTAGAGGGCTCCTACAATGAGCAGTTCTTC. The chain carries TRBV10-3 and TRBJ2-1; perhaps TRBD2 as D (5 bases). CDR1 and CDR2 (germline): ENHRY, SYGVKD. The CDR3 loop spans 14 amino acids. Between the trimmed V and J ends, which lost 10 bases and 0 bases, there was a span of 13 bases.

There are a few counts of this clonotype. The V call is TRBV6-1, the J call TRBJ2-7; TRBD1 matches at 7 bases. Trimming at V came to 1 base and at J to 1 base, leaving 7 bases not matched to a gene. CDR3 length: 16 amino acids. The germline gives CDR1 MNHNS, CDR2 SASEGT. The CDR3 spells CASSEGGGQASYEQYF. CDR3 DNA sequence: TGTGCCAGCAGTGAAGGCGGTGGACAGGCTTCCTACGAGCAGTACTTC.

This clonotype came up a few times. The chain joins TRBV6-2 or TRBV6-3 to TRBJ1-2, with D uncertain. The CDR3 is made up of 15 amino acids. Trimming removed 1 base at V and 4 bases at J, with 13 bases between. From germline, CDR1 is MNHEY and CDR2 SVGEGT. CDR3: CASSYLSVRAYGYTF. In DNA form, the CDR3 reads TGTGCCAGCAGTTACTTGTCAGTCCGGGCCTATGGCTACACCTTC.

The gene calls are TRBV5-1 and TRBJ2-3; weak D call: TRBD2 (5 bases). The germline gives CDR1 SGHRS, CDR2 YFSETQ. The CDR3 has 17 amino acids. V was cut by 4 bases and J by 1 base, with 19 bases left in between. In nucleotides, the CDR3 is TGCGCCAGCAGCCATCGATCTGACCCGAGGGGCACAGATACGCAGTATTTT. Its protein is CASSHRSDPRGTDTQYF.

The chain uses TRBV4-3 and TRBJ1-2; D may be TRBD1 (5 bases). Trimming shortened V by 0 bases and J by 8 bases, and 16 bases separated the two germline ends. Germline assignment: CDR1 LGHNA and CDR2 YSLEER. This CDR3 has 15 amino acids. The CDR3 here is CASSQDGAGVYGYTF. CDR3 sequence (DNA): TGCGCCAGCAGCCAAGATGGGGCAGGCGTCTACGGCTACACCTTC.

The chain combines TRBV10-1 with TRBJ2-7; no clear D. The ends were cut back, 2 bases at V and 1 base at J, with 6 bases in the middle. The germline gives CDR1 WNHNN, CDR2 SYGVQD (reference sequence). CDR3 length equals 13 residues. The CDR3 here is CASSEGLSYEQYF. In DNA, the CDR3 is TGCGCCAGCAGTGAGGGGTTGTCCTACGAGCAGTACTTC.

This CDR3 is CSARDPGQDNEQFF. As DNA, the CDR3 is TGCAGTGCTAGAGATCCGGGGCAAGACAATGAGCAGTTCTTC. This rearrangement joins TRBV20-1 to TRBJ2-1; D assignment may be TRBD1 or TRBD2 (5 bases each). Germline CDR1 is DFQATT and CDR2 is SNEGSKA (reference sequence). CDR3 length: 14 amino acids. Trimming took 0 bases from V and 5 from J, leaving 11 bases between them.

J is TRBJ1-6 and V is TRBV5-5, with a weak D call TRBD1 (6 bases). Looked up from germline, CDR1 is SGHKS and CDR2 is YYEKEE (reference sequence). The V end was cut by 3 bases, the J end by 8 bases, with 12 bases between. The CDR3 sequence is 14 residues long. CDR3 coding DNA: TGTGCCAGCAGCTCAACAGGGATGCATTCACCCCTCCACTTT. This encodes CASSSTGMHSPLHF.

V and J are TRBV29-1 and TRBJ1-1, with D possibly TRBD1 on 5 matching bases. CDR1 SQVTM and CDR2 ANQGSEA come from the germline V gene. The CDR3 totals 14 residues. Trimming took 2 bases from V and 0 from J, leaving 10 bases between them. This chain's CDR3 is CSVEQGLMNTEAFF. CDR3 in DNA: TGCAGCGTTGAACAGGGACTGATGAACACTGAAGCTTTCTTT.

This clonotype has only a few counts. For the CDR3, the DNA is TGTGCCAGCAGTTACTCGACTCAGAGGGGCTACGAGCAGTACTTC. This sequence encodes CASSYSTQRGYEQYF. The V and J genes are TRBV6-5 and TRBJ2-7; possibly TRBD1 or TRBD2 for D (5 bases each). From germline, CDR1 is MNHEY and CDR2 SVGAGI. Trimming pared 0 bases from V and 3 bases from J, leaving 12 bases between. This CDR3 comprises 15 residues.

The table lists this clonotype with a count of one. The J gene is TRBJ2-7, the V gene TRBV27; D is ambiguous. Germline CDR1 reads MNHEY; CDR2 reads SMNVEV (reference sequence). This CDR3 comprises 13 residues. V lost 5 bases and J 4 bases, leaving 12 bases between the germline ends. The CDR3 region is CASSPRSVYEQYF. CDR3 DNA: TGTGCCAGCAGTCCACGTAGTGTGTACGAGCAGTACTTC.

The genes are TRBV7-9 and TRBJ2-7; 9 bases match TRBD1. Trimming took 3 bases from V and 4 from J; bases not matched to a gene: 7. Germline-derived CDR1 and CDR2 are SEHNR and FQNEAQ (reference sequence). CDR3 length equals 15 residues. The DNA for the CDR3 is TGTGCCAGCAGCTTCAACCGGGACAGGGAGTACGAGCAGTACTTC. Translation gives CASSFNRDREYEQYF.

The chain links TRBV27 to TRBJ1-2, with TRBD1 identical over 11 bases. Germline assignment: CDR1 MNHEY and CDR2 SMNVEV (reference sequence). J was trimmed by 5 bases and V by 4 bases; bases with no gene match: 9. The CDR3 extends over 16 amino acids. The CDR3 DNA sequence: TGTGCCAGCAGTTCTCGAGGGGGACAGGGGGTTTATGGCTACACCTTC. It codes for CASSSRGGQGVYGYTF.

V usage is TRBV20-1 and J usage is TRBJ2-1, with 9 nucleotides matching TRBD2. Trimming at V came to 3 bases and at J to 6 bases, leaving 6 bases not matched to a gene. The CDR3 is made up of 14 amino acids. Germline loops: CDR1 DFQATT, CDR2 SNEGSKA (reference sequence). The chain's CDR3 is CSASWLAGINEQFF. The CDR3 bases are TGCAGTGCTAGTTGGCTAGCGGGAATCAATGAGCAGTTCTTC.

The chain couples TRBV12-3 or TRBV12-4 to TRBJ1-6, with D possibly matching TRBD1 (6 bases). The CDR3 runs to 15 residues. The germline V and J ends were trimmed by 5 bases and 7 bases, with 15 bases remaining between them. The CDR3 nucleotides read TGTGCCAGCAGTGCCAACAGGGCAGGCAATTCACCCCTCCACTTT. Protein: CASSANRAGNSPLHF.

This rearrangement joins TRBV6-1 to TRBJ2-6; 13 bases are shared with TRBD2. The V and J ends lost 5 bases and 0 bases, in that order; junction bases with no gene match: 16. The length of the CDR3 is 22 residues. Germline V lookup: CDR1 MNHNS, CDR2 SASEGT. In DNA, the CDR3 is TGTGCCAGCAGTCTCGGACTAGCGGGAGTTCGGAGCGTTTACTCTGGGGCCAACGTCCTGACTTTC. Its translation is CASSLGLAGVRSVYSGANVLTF.

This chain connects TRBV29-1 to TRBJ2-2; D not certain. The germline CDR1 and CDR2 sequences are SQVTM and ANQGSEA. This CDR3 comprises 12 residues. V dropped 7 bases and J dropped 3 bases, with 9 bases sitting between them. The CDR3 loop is CSGGSYTGELFF. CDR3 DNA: TGCAGCGGGGGTAGCTACACCGGGGAGCTGTTTTTT.

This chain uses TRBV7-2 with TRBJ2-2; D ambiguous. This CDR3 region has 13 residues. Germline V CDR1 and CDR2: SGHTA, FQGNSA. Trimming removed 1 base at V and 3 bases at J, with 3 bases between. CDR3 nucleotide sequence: TGTGCCAGCAGCTTAGTGCACACCGGGGAGCTGTTTTTT. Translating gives CASSLVHTGELFF.

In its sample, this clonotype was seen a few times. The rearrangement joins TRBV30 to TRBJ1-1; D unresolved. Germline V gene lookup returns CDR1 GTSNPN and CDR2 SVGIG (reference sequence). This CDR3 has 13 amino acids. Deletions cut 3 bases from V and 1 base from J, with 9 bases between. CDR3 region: CAWRNTRNTEAFF. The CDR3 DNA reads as TGTGCCTGGAGAAATACAAGGAACACTGAAGCTTTCTTT.

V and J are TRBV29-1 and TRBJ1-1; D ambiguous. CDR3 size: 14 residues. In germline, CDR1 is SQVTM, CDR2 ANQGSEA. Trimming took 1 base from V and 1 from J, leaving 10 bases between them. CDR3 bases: TGCAGCGTTGAAGCCGCTGGATGGAACACTGAAGCTTTCTTT. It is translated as CSVEAAGWNTEAFF.

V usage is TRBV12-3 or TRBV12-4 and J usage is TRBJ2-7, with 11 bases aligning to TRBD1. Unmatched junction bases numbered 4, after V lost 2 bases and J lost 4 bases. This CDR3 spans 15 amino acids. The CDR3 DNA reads TGTGCCAGCAGTTTACGGACAGGGGGCGATTACGAGCAGTACTTC. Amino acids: CASSLRTGGDYEQYF.

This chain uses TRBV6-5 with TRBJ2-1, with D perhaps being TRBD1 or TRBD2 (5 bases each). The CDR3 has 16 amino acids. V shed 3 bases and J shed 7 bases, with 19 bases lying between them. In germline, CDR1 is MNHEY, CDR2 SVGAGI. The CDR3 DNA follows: TGTGCCAGCAGTTATCTGGGACCCGGGATCTTGAATGAGCAGTTCTTC. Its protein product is CASSYLGPGILNEQFF.

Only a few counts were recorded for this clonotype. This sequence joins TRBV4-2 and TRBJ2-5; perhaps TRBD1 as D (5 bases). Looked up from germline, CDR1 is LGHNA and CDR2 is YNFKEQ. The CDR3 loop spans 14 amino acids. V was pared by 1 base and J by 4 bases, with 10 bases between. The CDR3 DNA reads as TGTGCCAGCAGCCAAGCAGGGTCTCCAGAGACCCAGTACTTC. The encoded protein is CASSQAGSPETQYF.

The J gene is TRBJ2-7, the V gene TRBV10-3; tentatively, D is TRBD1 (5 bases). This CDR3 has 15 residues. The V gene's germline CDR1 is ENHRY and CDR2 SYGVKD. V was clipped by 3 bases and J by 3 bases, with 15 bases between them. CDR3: CAISEGQGLNYEQYF. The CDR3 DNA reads TGTGCCATCAGTGAAGGGCAGGGCCTTAACTACGAGCAGTACTTC.

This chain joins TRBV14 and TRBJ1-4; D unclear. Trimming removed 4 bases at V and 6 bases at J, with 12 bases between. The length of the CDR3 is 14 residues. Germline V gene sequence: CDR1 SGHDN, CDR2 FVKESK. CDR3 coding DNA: TGTGCCAGCAGCCGAAGGACCAGTCATGAAAAACTGTTTTTT. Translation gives CASSRRTSHEKLFF.

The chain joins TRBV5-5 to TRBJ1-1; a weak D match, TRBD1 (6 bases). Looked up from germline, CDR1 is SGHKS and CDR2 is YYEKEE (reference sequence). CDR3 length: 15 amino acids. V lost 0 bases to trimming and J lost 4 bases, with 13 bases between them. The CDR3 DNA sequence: TGTGCCAGCAGCTTGGGGGGGGCAGGTTCCACTGAAGCTTTCTTT. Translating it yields CASSLGGAGSTEAFF.

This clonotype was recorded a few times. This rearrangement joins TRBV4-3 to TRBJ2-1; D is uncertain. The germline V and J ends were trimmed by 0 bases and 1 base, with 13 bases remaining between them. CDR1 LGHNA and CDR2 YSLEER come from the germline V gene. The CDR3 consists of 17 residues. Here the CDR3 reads CASSQDPGPASYNEQFF. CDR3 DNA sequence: TGCGCCAGCAGCCAAGATCCTGGTCCGGCGTCCTACAATGAGCAGTTCTTC.

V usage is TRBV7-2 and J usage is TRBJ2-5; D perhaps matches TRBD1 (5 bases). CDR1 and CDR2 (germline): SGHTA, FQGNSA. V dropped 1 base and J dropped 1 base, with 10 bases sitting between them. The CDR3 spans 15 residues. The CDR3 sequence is CASSLVTAFQETQYF. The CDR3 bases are TGTGCCAGCAGCTTAGTGACAGCGTTCCAAGAGACCCAGTACTTC.

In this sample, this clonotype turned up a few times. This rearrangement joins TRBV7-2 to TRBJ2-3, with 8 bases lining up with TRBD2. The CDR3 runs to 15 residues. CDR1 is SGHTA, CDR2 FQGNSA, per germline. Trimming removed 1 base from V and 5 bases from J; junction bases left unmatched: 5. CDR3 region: CASSLGGLAGDTQYF. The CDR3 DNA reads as TGTGCCAGCAGCTTAGGTGGTCTAGCGGGAGATACGCAGTATTTT.